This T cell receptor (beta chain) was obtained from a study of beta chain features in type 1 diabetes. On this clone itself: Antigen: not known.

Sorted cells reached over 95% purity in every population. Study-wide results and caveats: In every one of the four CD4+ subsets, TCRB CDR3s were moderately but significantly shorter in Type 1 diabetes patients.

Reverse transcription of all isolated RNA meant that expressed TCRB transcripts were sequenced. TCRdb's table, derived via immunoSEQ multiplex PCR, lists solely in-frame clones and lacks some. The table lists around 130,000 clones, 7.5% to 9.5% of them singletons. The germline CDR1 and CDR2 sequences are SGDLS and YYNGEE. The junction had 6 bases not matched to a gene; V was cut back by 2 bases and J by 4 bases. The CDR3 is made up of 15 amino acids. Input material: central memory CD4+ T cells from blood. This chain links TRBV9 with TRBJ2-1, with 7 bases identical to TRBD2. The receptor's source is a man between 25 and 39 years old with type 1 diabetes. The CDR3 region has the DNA TGTGCCAGCAGCGTTTCGGCGGGGGATTACAATGAGCAGTTCTTC. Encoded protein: CASSVSAGDYNEQFF.